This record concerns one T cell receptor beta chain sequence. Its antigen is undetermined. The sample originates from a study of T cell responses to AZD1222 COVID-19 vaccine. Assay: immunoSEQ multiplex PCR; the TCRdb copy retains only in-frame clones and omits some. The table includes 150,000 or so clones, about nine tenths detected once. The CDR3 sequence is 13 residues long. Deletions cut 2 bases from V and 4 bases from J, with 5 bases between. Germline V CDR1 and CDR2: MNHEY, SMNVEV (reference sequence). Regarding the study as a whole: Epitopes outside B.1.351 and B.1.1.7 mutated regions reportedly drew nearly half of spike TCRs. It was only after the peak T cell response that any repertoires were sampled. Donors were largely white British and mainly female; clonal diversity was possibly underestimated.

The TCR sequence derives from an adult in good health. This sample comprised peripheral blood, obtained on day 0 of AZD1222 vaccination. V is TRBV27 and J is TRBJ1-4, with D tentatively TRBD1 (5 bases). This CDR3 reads CASSLQGNEKLFF. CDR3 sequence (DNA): TGTGCCAGCAGTTTACAGGGTAATGAAAAACTGTTTTTT.